Described below is a single T cell receptor beta chain sequence and its context. One end of the junction varies from germline; a read error may be responsible. The data stem from a study of blood T cell repertoires in COVID-19. Overall study: There were acute and convalescent COVID-19 samples, and they came from the United States, Italy and Spain. PBMCs, B-cell-depleted T cells, or T cells were the source of the cDNA or gDNA that made up the material.

As originally analysed: Amplification with reference gene primers provided the estimates of nucleated cell counts. The method was immunoSEQ multiplex PCR; TCRdb's version includes in-frame clones alone and lacks a portion of them. Clonal size and the V and J genes are those of that table, whereas D and trimming came from the DNA. The table includes about 170,000 clones, approximately 83% detected once. The CDR3 has 13 amino acids. Germline CDR1 SSHAT, CDR2 FNYEAQ (reference sequence). The rearrangement uses TRBV7-7 and TRBJ2-7, with 7 bases aligning to TRBD1. The sample taken for sequencing was peripheral blood. The origin of this receptor is an older man with active or convalescent COVID-19. In DNA form, the CDR3 reads TGTGCTAGCAGCTTCCGACAGGGTTACGAGCAGTACTTC. Translating gives CASSFRQGYEQYF.